The 27 T cell receptor beta chains reported below all come from one sample, sequenced in a study of blood T cell repertoires in COVID-19. Generated by immunoSEQ multiplex PCR, the TCRdb table keeps only in-frame clones and is missing some. This table holds 200,000 to 250,000 clones, about 84% found once. The specimen was PBMCs or T cells enriched from blood (not recorded which). These receptors originate from a man between 60 and 70 years old who had recovered from COVID-19.

This clone occurred a few times. The J gene is TRBJ2-7, the V gene TRBV5-1; tentatively, D is TRBD1 (7 bases). The length of the CDR3 is 13 residues. The V gene lost 2 bases and the J gene lost 6 bases, with 12 bases spanning the gap. Germline lookup yields CDR1 SGHRS and CDR2 YFSETQ. The CDR3 sequence: CASSFRGEGEQYF. CDR3 in DNA: TGCGCCAGCAGCTTCAGGGGGGAAGGCGAGCAGTACTTC. The whole variable domain, filled in from reference TRBV5-1 and TRBJ2-7, reads KAGVTQTPRYLIKTRGQQVTLSCSPISGHRSVSWYQQTPGQGLQFLFEYFSETQRNKGNFPGRFSGRQFSNSRSEMNVSTLELGDSALYLCASSFRGEGEQYFGPGTRLTVT.

The V and J genes are TRBV27 and TRBJ2-3; D perhaps matches TRBD2 (6 bases). Germline assignment: CDR1 MNHEY and CDR2 SMNVEV (reference sequence). The CDR3 sequence is 13 residues long. The ends were cut back, 8 bases at V and 2 bases at J, with 11 bases in the middle. The CDR3 DNA sequence: TGTGCCAGCCGCCGACTAGACACAGATACGCAGTATTTT. Encoded protein: CASRRLDTDTQYF.

The chain has TRBV18 and TRBJ2-2; 10 nucleotides agree with TRBD1. Germline V gene data show CDR1 as KGHSH and CDR2 as LQKENI. The CDR3 spans 15 residues. After removal of 3 bases from V and 3 bases from J, the junction contained 1 base not matched to a gene. This chain's CDR3 is CASSPGTGDTGELFF. The CDR3, as DNA: TGTGCCAGCTCACCCGGGACAGGGGACACCGGGGAGCTGTTTTTT.

This rearrangement joins TRBV5-1 to TRBJ1-1; 7 bases align to TRBD1. Germline V gene sequence: CDR1 SGHRS, CDR2 YFSETQ. V lost 3 bases and J lost 0; bases outside the gene matches: 2. The CDR3 runs 14 residues. CDR3 sequence: CASSSQGMNTEAFF. CDR3 DNA: TGCGCCAGCAGCTCACAGGGGATGAACACTGAAGCTTTCTTT.

This sequence joins TRBV12-5 and TRBJ1-1, with D possibly matching TRBD1 (5 bases). The CDR3 is 16 amino acids. The V and J ends lost 0 bases and 1 base respectively, with 12 bases between them. Looked up from germline, CDR1 is LGHNT and CDR2 is FRNRAP. CDR3 amino acids: CASGLVQVGKNTEAFF. The CDR3 bases are TGTGCTAGTGGTTTGGTACAGGTAGGGAAGAACACTGAAGCTTTCTTT.

This clone appeared a few times. The J gene is TRBJ2-5, the V gene TRBV30; 7 bases align to TRBD2. Germline values: CDR1 GTSNPN, CDR2 SVGIG (reference sequence). The CDR3 runs 14 residues. After removal of 5 bases from V and 7 bases from J, the junction contained 13 bases not matched to a gene. The CDR3 protein is CAWGGTTGSGTQYF. Here the CDR3 DNA reads TGTGCCTGGGGGGGGACTACCGGTTCGGGGACCCAGTACTTC.

This clone turned up a few times. V and J are TRBV4-3 and TRBJ1-1, with TRBD1 as a possible D gene (5 bases). With 0 bases removed from V and 8 bases from J, the gap between germline ends came to 10 bases. This CDR3 spans 13 amino acids. Looked up from germline, CDR1 is LGHNA and CDR2 is YSLEER. Written as DNA, the CDR3 is TGCGCCAGCAGCCAAGACGGACAAGGAGAAGCTTTCTTT. Translated: CASSQDGQGEAFF.

The V call is TRBV19, the J call TRBJ2-7; D is perhaps TRBD2 (5 bases). The CDR3 length is 14 residues. V was cut by 10 bases and J by 7 bases, with 23 bases left in between. Germline-derived CDR1 and CDR2 are LNHDA and SQIVND (reference sequence). DNA for the CDR3: TGTGCCACTCCTCTAGCCCCGCTCGTGAGGGAGCAGTACTTC. Amino acids: CATPLAPLVREQYF.

The chain carries TRBV7-8 and TRBJ1-6; 9 bases match TRBD1. Unmatched junction bases numbered 7, after V lost 5 bases and J lost 11 bases. The CDR3 length is 14 residues. Germline CDR1 reads SGHVS; CDR2 reads FQNEAQ. The CDR3 coding sequence is TGTGCCAGCAGCACCGGACAGGGGATGGCACCCCTCCACTTT. This gives the protein CASSTGQGMAPLHF. The full variable domain, completed using reference TRBV7-8 and TRBJ1-6, is GAGVSQSPRYKVAKRGQDVALRCDPISGHVSLFWYQQALGQGPEFLTYFQNEAQLDKSGLPSDRFFAERPEGSVSTLKIQRTQQEDSAVYLCASSTGQGMAPLHFGNGTRLTVT.

The rearrangement uses TRBV5-1 and TRBJ1-1; maybe TRBD1 (6 bases). In germline, CDR1 is SGHRS, CDR2 YFSETQ. Trimming removed 2 bases at V and 3 bases at J, with 14 bases between. The CDR3 length is 15 residues. CDR3 residues: CASSFNRARDTEAFF. For the CDR3, the DNA is TGCGCCAGCAGCTTCAACAGGGCTCGCGACACTGAAGCTTTCTTT. The full variable domain, completed using reference TRBV5-1 and TRBJ1-1, is KAGVTQTPRYLIKTRGQQVTLSCSPISGHRSVSWYQQTPGQGLQFLFEYFSETQRNKGNFPGRFSGRQFSNSRSEMNVSTLELGDSALYLCASSFNRARDTEAFFGQGTRLTVV.

The rearrangement joins TRBV2 to TRBJ1-4, with 9 positions matching TRBD1. The V segment lost 5 bases and the J segment 7 bases; nucleotides outside the gene matches: 5. The CDR3 consists of 14 residues. Germline-derived CDR1 and CDR2 are SNHLY and FYNNEI. The DNA of the CDR3 is TGTGCCAGCAGTTGGACAGGGGAGGGTGAAAAACTGTTTTTT. Translated: CASSWTGEGEKLFF.

This clone has a handful of counts. V gene TRBV2 combines with J gene TRBJ2-2; 8 nucleotides line up with TRBD1. After removal of 6 bases from V and 0 bases from J, the junction contained 3 bases not matched to a gene. CDR1 is SNHLY, CDR2 FYNNEI, per germline. There are 15 residues in the CDR3. Here the CDR3 reads CASRPDRANTGELFF. The CDR3 DNA reads TGTGCCAGCAGACCGGACAGGGCGAACACCGGGGAGCTGTTTTTT.

The chain links TRBV6-5 to TRBJ1-3; 8 nucleotides align to TRBD1. CDR3 length: 15 amino acids. CDR1 MNHEY and CDR2 SVGAGI come from the germline V gene. J lost 3 bases, V lost 5 bases, and 6 bases had no gene match. The CDR3 DNA follows: TGTGCCAGCAGTCTTGGACAGGGTGGTGGAAACACCATATATTTT. Amino acids: CASSLGQGGGNTIYF.

The rearrangement uses TRBV7-6 and TRBJ1-1, with unresolved D. The CDR3 is made up of 14 amino acids. Trimming pared 2 bases from V and 0 bases from J, leaving 7 bases between. The germline gives CDR1 SGHVS, CDR2 FNYEAQ. The CDR3 nucleotides are TGTGCCAGCAGCTTAAAATCTGTGAACACTGAAGCTTTCTTT. Encoded protein: CASSLKSVNTEAFF.

This chain connects TRBV29-1 to TRBJ2-1, with D possibly being TRBD1 (5 bases). The V end was cut by 4 bases, the J end by 8 bases, with 12 bases between. CDR1 SQVTM and CDR2 ANQGSEA come from the germline V gene. The length of the CDR3 is 12 residues. The CDR3 sequence: CSVGGRDDEQFF. In DNA form, the CDR3 reads TGCAGCGTTGGGGGCAGGGATGATGAGCAGTTCTTC.

The chain couples TRBV5-5 to TRBJ2-3; TRBD1 agrees at 7 bases. The CDR3 length is 15 residues. V shed 0 bases and J 7 bases; nucleotides not matched to a gene: 8. Germline loops: CDR1 SGHKS, CDR2 YYEKEE (reference sequence). CDR3 amino acids: CASSLGQGPTNTQYF. The CDR3 DNA reads as TGTGCCAGCAGCTTGGGACAGGGTCCTACTAATACGCAGTATTTT.

This chain links TRBV7-9 with TRBJ2-6; 8 nucleotides match TRBD1. Germline loops: CDR1 SEHNR, CDR2 FQNEAQ (reference sequence). V trimming: 2 bases; J trimming: 12 bases; junction bases outside the gene matches: 6. The length of the CDR3 is 14 residues. The CDR3 sequence: CASSLTGTGLVLTF. The CDR3 region has the DNA TGTGCCAGCAGCTTAACCGGGACAGGTCTCGTCCTGACTTTC.

The chain uses TRBV19 and TRBJ2-1; 9 bases agree with TRBD2. CDR3 size: 17 residues. The J segment lost 4 bases and the V segment lost 0 bases, leaving 7 bases of the junction unmatched. The germline CDR1 and CDR2 sequences are LNHDA and SQIVND (reference sequence). This CDR3 is CASSIDQERGAYNEQFF. The DNA of the CDR3 is TGTGCCAGTAGTATAGATCAGGAGCGGGGGGCGTACAATGAGCAGTTCTTC.

The chain has TRBV28 and TRBJ1-2; a possible D gene is TRBD1 (6 bases). Per germline, CDR1 MDHEN and CDR2 SYDVKM. V dropped 5 bases and J dropped 2 bases, with 21 bases sitting between them. The CDR3 spans 17 residues. CDR3 protein: CASSASSRGTFNYGYTF. The CDR3, as DNA: TGTGCCAGCAGTGCCTCGTCAAGGGGGACCTTCAACTATGGCTACACCTTC.

The rearrangement uses TRBV11-3 and TRBJ2-6; a possible D gene is TRBD1 (6 bases). CDR3 size: 18 residues. V was trimmed by 3 bases and J by 0 bases, leaving 15 bases between them. CDR1 and CDR2 (germline): SGHNT, YENEEA. Here the CDR3 reads CASSLRQESYSGANVLTF. For the CDR3, the DNA is TGTGCCAGCAGCTTGAGACAGGAAAGCTACTCTGGGGCCAACGTCCTGACTTTC.

A few counts support this clone. The chain joins TRBV3-1 (or the pseudogene TRBV3-2) to TRBJ1-6; D remains unclear. Between the trimmed V and J ends, which lost 4 bases and 7 bases, there was a span of 17 bases. The CDR3 consists of 16 residues. Germline lookup yields CDR1 LGHDT and CDR2 YNNKEL (reference sequence). CDR3 bases: TGTGCCAGCAGCCGGATGGGCGCAGGAAAAAATTCACCCCTCCACTTT. Translation gives CASSRMGAGKNSPLHF.

The V and J genes are TRBV2 and TRBJ1-1; 7 nucleotides match TRBD1. Germline CDR1 reads SNHLY; CDR2 reads FYNNEI. V lost 6 bases to trimming and J lost 2 bases; unmatched junction nucleotides: 6. The CDR3 spans 14 residues. The DNA for the CDR3 is TGTGCCAGCAGATCGACAGGGACTAACACTGAAGCTTTCTTT. This sequence encodes CASRSTGTNTEAFF.

CDR3 sequence: CASSREQGYGYTF. CDR3 nucleotides: TGTGCCAGCAGTCGAGAACAGGGATATGGCTACACCTTC. This rearrangement joins TRBV2 to TRBJ1-2, with D possibly being TRBD1 (6 bases). Germline assignment: CDR1 SNHLY and CDR2 FYNNEI. Trimming took 5 bases from V and 5 from J, leaving 12 bases between them. The CDR3 is 13 residues long.

The chain links TRBV10-3 to TRBJ2-7; 7 bases line up with TRBD2. This CDR3 region has 16 residues. CDR1 ENHRY and CDR2 SYGVKD come from the germline V gene. Trimming at V came to 11 bases and at J to 2 bases, leaving 18 bases not matched to a gene. The CDR3 coding sequence is TGTGCCGCCCGTGAACCGGGGGGTCGGGATGCCTACGAGCAGTACTTC. Amino acid sequence: CAAREPGGRDAYEQYF.

The rearrangement joins TRBV6-5 to TRBJ2-1; D perhaps matches TRBD2 (5 bases). CDR1 is MNHEY and CDR2 is SVGAGI in the germline V gene. Trimming left V 5 bases short and J 4 bases short, with 12 bases between. The CDR3 runs to 14 residues. CDR3 sequence (DNA): TGTGCCAGCAGTCCCTCGGGATCATACAATGAGCAGTTCTTC. It translates to CASSPSGSYNEQFF.

V usage is TRBV19 and J usage is TRBJ1-4; tentatively, D is TRBD1 (6 bases). V lost 3 bases, J lost 8 bases, and 16 bases lay in between. The CDR3 spans 15 residues. Germline assignment: CDR1 LNHDA and CDR2 SQIVND (reference sequence). DNA for the CDR3: TGTGCCAGTAGTATCCAGTCAGGGGACAAGGAAAAACTGTTTTTT. Amino acid sequence: CASSIQSGDKEKLFF.

V gene TRBV7-2 combines with J gene TRBJ1-1, with D hard to call. Germline CDR1 reads SGHTA; CDR2 reads FQGNSA. V lost 1 base to trimming and J lost 4 bases, with 7 bases between them. This CDR3 has 13 amino acids. The CDR3, as DNA: TGTGCCAGCAGCTTAGGAGGGTTCACTGAAGCTTTCTTT. Its translation: CASSLGGFTEAFF.